This T cell receptor (beta chain) is drawn from a study of shared clonotypes between healthy human individuals. Only in-frame clones appear in the TCRdb table, and some are missing; sequencing was by immunoSEQ multiplex PCR. The sample contains roughly 810,000 clones, just over 95% of which appear only once. A single count supports this clone. V lost 5 bases and J lost 4; bases outside the gene matches: 4. The CDR3 spans 13 residues. Germline CDR1 LNHNV, CDR2 YYDKDF (reference sequence). As defined, naive CD8 cells were CD45RO-negative and positively selected for CCR7, with terminally differentiated effector memory CD45RA+ cells excluded.

The TCR comes from a man under 40 in good health. This chain links TRBV15 with TRBJ2-5; 7 positions match TRBD2. The sample taken for sequencing was naive CD8+ T cells sorted from blood. As DNA, the CDR3 is TGTGCCACCAGCCATATAGCGGGAGAGACCCAGTACTTC. It is translated as CATSHIAGETQYF.